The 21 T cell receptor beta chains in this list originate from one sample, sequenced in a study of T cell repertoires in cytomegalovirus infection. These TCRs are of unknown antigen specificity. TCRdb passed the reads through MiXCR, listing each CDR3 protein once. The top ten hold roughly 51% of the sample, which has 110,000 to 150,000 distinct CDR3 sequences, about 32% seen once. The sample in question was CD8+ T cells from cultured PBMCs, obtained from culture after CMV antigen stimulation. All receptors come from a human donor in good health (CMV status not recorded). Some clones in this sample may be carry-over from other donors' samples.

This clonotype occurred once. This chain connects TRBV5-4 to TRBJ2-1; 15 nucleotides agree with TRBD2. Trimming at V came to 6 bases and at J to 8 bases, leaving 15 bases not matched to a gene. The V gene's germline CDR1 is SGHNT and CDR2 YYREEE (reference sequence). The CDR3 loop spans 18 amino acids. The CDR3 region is CASTTGLAGGPSQDEQFF. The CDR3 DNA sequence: TGTGCCAGCACCACGGGACTAGCGGGGGGCCCTTCTCAGGATGAGCAGTTCTTC.

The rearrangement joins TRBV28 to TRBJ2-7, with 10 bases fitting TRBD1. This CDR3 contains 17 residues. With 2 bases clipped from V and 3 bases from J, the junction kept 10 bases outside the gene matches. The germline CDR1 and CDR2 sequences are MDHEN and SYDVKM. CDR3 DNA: TGTGCCAGCAGTTTAAGGGTTCCGGGACAGGGGAACTACGAGCAGTACTTC. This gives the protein CASSLRVPGQGNYEQYF.

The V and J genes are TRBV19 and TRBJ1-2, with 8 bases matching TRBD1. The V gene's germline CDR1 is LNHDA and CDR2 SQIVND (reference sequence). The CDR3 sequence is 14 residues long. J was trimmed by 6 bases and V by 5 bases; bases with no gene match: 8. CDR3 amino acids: CASSSPDREDGYTF. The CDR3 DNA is TGTGCCAGTAGTTCCCCGGACAGGGAAGATGGCTACACCTTC.

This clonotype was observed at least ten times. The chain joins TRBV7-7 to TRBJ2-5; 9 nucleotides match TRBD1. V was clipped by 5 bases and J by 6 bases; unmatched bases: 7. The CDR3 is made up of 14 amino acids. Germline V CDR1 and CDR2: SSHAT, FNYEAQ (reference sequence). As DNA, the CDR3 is TGTGCCAGCAGCCCCGGACAGGGGACGAAGACCCAGTACTTC. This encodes CASSPGQGTKTQYF. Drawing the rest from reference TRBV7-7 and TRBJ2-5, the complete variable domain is GAGVSQSPRYKVTKRGQDVTLRCDPISSHATLYWYQQALGQGPEFLTYFNYEAQPDKSGLPSDRFSAERPEGSISTLTIQRTEQRDSAMYRCASSPGQGTKTQYFGPGTRLLVL.

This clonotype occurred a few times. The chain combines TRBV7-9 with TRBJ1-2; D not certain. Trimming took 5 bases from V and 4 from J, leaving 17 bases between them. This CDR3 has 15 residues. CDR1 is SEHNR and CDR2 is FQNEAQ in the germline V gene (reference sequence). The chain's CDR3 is CASSDSVGSVYGYTF. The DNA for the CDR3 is TGTGCCAGCAGCGATTCGGTGGGGAGCGTCTATGGCTACACCTTC.

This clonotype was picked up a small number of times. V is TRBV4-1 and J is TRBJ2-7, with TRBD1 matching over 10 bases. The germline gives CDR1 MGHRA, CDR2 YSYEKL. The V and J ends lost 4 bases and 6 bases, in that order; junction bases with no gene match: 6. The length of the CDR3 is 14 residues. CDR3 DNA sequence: TGCGCCAGCAGCCTGGACAGGGGGGGGGGCGAGCAGTACTTC. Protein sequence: CASSLDRGGGEQYF.

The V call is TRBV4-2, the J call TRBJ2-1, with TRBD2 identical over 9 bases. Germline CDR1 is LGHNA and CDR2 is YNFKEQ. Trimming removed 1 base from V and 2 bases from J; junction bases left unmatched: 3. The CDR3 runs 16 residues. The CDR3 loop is CASSQVSGGTYNEQFF. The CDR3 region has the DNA TGTGCCAGCAGCCAAGTTAGCGGGGGTACCTACAATGAGCAGTTCTTC.

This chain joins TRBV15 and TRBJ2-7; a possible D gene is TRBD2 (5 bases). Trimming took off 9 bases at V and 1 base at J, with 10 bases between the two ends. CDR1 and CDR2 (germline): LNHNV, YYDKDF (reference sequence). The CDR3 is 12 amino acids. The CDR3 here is CATEGASYEQYF. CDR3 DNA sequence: TGTGCCACAGAGGGTGCGTCCTACGAGCAGTACTTC.

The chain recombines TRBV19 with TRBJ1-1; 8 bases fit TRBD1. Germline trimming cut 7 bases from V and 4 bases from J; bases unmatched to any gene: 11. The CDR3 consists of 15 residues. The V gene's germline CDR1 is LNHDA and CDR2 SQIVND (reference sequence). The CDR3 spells CASKIGDRGSTEAFF. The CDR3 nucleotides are TGTGCCAGTAAAATTGGAGACAGGGGATCCACTGAAGCTTTCTTT.

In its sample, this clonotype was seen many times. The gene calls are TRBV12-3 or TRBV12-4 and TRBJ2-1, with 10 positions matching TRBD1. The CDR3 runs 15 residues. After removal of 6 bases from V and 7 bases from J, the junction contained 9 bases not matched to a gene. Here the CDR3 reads CASSRPGQGPNEQFF. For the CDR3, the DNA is TGTGCCAGCAGCCGGCCGGGACAGGGGCCTAATGAGCAGTTCTTC.

This CDR3 is CSAREGEAFF. CDR3 nucleotides: TGCAGTGCTAGAGAGGGTGAAGCTTTCTTT. The J gene is TRBJ1-1, the V gene TRBV20-1; no reliable D call. The germline V gene encodes CDR1 DFQATT and CDR2 SNEGSKA (reference sequence). V lost 0 bases to trimming and J lost 7 bases, with 3 bases between them. This CDR3 region has 10 residues.

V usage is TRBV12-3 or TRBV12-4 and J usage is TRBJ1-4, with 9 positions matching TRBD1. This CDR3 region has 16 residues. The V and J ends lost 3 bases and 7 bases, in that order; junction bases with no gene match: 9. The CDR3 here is CASSLLPGQGLEKLFF. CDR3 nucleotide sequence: TGTGCCAGCAGTTTGCTACCGGGACAGGGACTTGAAAAACTGTTTTTT.

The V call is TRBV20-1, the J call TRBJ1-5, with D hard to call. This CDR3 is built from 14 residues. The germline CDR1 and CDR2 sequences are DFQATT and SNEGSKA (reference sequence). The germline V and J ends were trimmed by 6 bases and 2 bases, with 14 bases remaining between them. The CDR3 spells CSAQRSLGNQPQHF. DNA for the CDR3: TGCAGTGCCCAACGCAGTCTTGGCAATCAGCCCCAGCATTTT.

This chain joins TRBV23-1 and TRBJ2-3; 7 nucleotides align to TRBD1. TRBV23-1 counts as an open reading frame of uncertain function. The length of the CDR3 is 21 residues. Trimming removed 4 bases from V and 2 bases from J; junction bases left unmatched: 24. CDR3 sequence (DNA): TGCGCCAGCAGTCCGAAAGGGGGAAGAGGGACAGCCCGAATGGCCACAGATACGCAGTATTTT. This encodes CASSPKGGRGTARMATDTQYF.

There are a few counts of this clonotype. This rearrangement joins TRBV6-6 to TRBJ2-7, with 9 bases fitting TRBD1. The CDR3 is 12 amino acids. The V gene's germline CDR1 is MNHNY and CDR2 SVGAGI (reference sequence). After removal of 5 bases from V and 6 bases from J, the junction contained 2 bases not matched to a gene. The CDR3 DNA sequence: TGTGCCAGCAGTGGGGACAGGGCCGAGCAGTACTTC. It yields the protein CASSGDRAEQYF.

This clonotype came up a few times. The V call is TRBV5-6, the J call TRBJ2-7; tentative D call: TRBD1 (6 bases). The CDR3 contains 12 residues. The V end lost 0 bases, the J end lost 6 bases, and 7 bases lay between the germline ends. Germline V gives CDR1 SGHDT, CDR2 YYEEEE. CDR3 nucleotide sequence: TGTGCCAGCAGCTTGGGACAGGCCGAGCAGTACTTC. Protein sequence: CASSLGQAEQYF.

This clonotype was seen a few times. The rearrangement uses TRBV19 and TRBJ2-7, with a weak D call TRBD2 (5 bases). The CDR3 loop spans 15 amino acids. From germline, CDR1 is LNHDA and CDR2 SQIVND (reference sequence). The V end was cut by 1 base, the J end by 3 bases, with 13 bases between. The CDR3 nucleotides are TGTGCCAGTAGTATAGGGCATGAGGGAAACTACGAGCAGTACTTC. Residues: CASSIGHEGNYEQYF.

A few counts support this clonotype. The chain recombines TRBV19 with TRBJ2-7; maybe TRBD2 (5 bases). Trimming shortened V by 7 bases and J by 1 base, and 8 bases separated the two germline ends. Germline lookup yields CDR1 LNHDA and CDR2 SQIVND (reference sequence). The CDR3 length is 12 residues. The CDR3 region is CASNSGSYEQYF. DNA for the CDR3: TGTGCCAGTAACTCGGGGTCCTACGAGCAGTACTTC.

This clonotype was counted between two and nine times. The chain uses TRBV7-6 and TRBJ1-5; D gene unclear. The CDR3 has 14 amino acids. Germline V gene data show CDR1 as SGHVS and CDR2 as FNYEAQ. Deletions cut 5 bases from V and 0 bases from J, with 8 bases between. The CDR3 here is CASSLADSNQPQHF. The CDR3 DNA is TGTGCCAGCAGCCTCGCGGATAGCAATCAGCCCCAGCATTTT.

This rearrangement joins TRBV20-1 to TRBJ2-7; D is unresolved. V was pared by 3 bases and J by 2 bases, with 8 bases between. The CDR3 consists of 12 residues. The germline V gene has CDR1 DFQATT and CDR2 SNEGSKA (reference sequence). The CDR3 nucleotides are TGCAGTGCTAGTGCCCCCCCCTACGAGCAGTACTTC. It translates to CSASAPPYEQYF.

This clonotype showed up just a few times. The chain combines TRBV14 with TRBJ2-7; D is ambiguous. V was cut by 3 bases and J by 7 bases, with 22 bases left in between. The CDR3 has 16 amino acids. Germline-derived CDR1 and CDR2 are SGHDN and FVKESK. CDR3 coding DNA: TGTGCCAGCAGCCATGCTTCTTCCGGGCCGCGTACGGAGCAGTACTTC. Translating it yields CASSHASSGPRTEQYF.